The sequence of this T cell receptor beta chain was determined in a study of blood T cell repertoires in COVID-19 (dated by TCRdb to the early 2020s). At the level of the whole study: Collaborator samples came from the United States, Italy and Spain and covered acute and convalescent phases of COVID-19. The material from the prospective study consisted of cDNA or gDNA derived from T cells, B-cell-depleted T cells, or PBMCs. Subjects who had been exposed to COVID-19, were actively infected with it, or had recovered from it provided the deeply sampled blood TCRbeta repertoires that made up the dataset. The repertoires were released in a freely available public database intended as a resource for research on the immune response to SARS-CoV-2. Samples were obtained from the ongoing ImmuneRACE study (first 160 participants) and from over 1,000 subjects provided by 6 global collaborators. A de-identified subject ID, COVID-19 status, age in years and sex were almost always included in the sample metadata. Where available, HLA class I and class II types were obtained from metadata supplied by the sample provider rather than from assay-based typing. Beyond this particular receptor, the publication reports: The quantity of clinical and demographic metadata differed by source and by participant and was supplied without curation.

A note on this clone: What antigen it recognizes has not been identified. Base qualities are not at hand, and no much larger clone is one base apart.

The immunoSEQ Assay, a bias-controlled multiplex PCR, was used to amplify TCRbeta CDR3 regions from genomic DNA. Per the source publication's procedure: The number of nucleated cells in each sample was estimated from the amplification of reference gene primers within the assay. Sequence reads were collapsed and filtered to measure the absolute abundance of every unique TCRbeta CDR3 rearrangement. For each sample, productive Simpson clonality was calculated as the square root of Simpson's diversity index across productive rearrangements. Imported from immuneACCESS, the table was reduced by TCRdb to in-frame sequences with V and J called. These copies leave out some clones; in studies compared against another copy, an unresolved V gene accounts for under half, and the cause of the remainder is not known. V, J and clone size were drawn from that table, and D and trimming were deduced from the DNA. The sample profile shows fewer than 450,000 clones; approximately 88% of them were found once. The ten biggest clones cover over 9.5% of the sample.

In Seattle, one collaborating source enrolled patients while the infection was active and tracked those patients longitudinally over the course of disease. Each collaborating institution followed its own protocols to collect whole blood in K2EDTA tubes. For TCRbeta analysis, collaborators shipped samples in one of three forms: frozen whole blood, isolated PBMCs, or DNA extracted from either of those sample types. Taken from the germline V gene, the CDR1 and CDR2 loops are SGHTA and FQGNSA. Trimming leaves V shorter by 4 bases and J shorter by 9 bases, with the junction holding 4 bases beyond the gene matches. The CDR3 numbers 15 residues from cysteine through phenylalanine. The read is trimmed to its CDR3 DNA, 45 bases read in frame from base 1.

The sample taken for sequencing was peripheral blood. This receptor was taken from a woman in her 50s with COVID-19, enrolled during active disease. This receptor chain uses TRBV7-2 and TRBJ2-1, with 15 bases in between that match TRBD2. The DNA is as follows: TGTGCCAGCAGCTGGAGGACTAGCGGGGGGGGTGAGCAGTTCTTC. It translates to CASSWRTSGGGEQFF.